The following is a TCR beta chain sequence with its context. TCRdb reworked the 5' RACE reads into one entry per CDR3 protein, no DNA. This sample contains 200,000 to 300,000 distinct CDR3 sequences. The CDR3 extends over 14 amino acids. This sample was included in a study of T cells expressing NK-cell markers. V gene TRBV12-3 or TRBV12-4 combines with J gene TRBJ2-7; there is no DNA to check the TCRdb D call of TRBD2. This TCR was recovered from a woman aged 18 to 75 in good health. Input material: blood T cells: a sorted CD56 or NKG2C T cell subset, CD4+ or CD8+ T cells, or bulk PBMC T cells (not recorded which). Here the CDR3 reads CASTLLAGANEQYF.